The clone carrying this T cell receptor (beta chain) was counted once. Study processing details: Reference gene primer amplification yielded estimated nucleated cell counts. Generated by immunoSEQ multiplex PCR, the TCRdb table keeps only in-frame clones and is missing some. The DNA gave D and trimming, while V, J and clone size come from that table. The top ten hold 8.6% of the sample, which has roughly 250,000 clones, approximately 87% seen once. This sample was taken from a study of blood T cell repertoires in COVID-19. Study overall: PBMCs, B-cell-depleted T cells, or T cells were the source of the cDNA or gDNA that made up the material.

The CDR3 has 14 amino acids. Sequenced material: peripheral blood. J is TRBJ1-1 and V is TRBV12-2. TRBV12-2 is a listed pseudogene. The TCR comes from a human donor in a cohort sampled during active COVID-19. The CDR3 DNA is TGTGCAAGTCGCCCGTACTCATGGAACACTGAAGCTTTCTTT. Amino acid sequence: CASRPYSWNTEAFF.